These T cell receptor beta chains were read from a single sample in a study of identical twins' blood T cells. MiXCR, applied by TCRdb to the 5' RACE reads, yields one record per CDR3 protein. The sample yields a few hundred thousand distinct CDR3 sequences, roughly 30% seen once. Sequenced: PBMCs. These receptors came from a woman aged 18-55 years in good health. The CDR3 runs from the conserved cysteine through the conserved F or W. A D gene is named only where the DNA matches it firmly.

D	V	J	CDR3
-	TRBV2	TRBJ2-7	CAMGHPSYEQYF
-	TRBV29-1	TRBJ1-1	CSVSSAQRYTEAFF
-	TRBV20-1	TRBJ1-1	CSAPPQERGEAFF
-	TRBV3-1	TRBJ1-5	CASSQRPTGRQPQHF
-	TRBV7-9	TRBJ1-3	CASSNGIRGTSGNTIYF
-	TRBV12-3/TRBV12-4	TRBJ2-7	CASSLNGGPYEQYF
-	TRBV4-3	TRBJ2-1	CASSQDDWYSYNEQFF
-	TRBV20-1	TRBJ1-1	CSSWAGNTEAFF
-	TRBV29-1	TRBJ1-2	CSVEVWEEGYTF
-	TRBV12-3/TRBV12-4	TRBJ1-1	CASSPRFGNTEAFF
TRBD2	TRBV29-1	TRBJ2-3	CSVARTSGWTDTQYF
-	TRBV7-2	TRBJ1-3	CASRGGFSGNTIYF
-	TRBV5-1	TRBJ1-2	CASSFGIQGGYTF
TRBD2	TRBV11-2	TRBJ2-3	CASSVRGTGLAGEDTQYF
-	TRBV10-1	TRBJ2-1	CASSESIGWNEQFF
TRBD1	TRBV6-4	TRBJ1-1	CASSEDQGEGTEAFF
TRBD2	TRBV12-5	TRBJ2-5	CASGLFGGEETQYF
-	TRBV20-1	TRBJ2-5	CSAAGQNQETQYF
-	TRBV7-2	TRBJ2-5	CASSFGTTRSQYF
-	TRBV9	TRBJ1-3	CASSVGVGAGNTIYF
TRBD1	TRBV20-1	TRBJ1-5	CSAEQGTGGLGSNQPQHF
-	TRBV6-1	TRBJ1-1	CASSLNGEAGTEAFF
-	TRBV4-2	TRBJ2-5	CASSQDLTGKAQYF
TRBD2	TRBV6-2/TRBV6-3	TRBJ2-1	CASRDGLAGGSVGSYNEQFF
-	TRBV14	TRBJ1-1	CASSQGLEAFF
-	TRBV19	TRBJ1-5	CASSKAGYSNQPQHF
-	TRBV9	TRBJ1-2	CASSVSGENYGYTF
TRBD2	TRBV5-4	TRBJ2-1	CASSRLAGNRYNEQFF
TRBD1	TRBV19	TRBJ1-2	CASSPHSGTGEYGYTF
-	TRBV5-1	TRBJ2-2	CASSLIAPGELFF
-	TRBV2	TRBJ1-5	CASSEALGQPQHF
-	TRBV6-6	TRBJ2-1	CASSYSRSGRNEQFF
-	TRBV3-1	TRBJ1-2	CASSQVHGYTF
-	TRBV12-3/TRBV12-4	TRBJ1-2	CASSLRREGWSGYTF
-	TRBV7-9	TRBJ1-1	CASFGTGTEAFF
TRBD1	TRBV5-1	TRBJ1-6	CASSLAETGSYSPLHF
TRBD1	TRBV27	TRBJ1-2	CASKARTGNGYTF